One sample yielded the 4 T cell receptor beta chains listed below, sequenced in a study of human T cells and chemical hapten exposure. A single record per CDR3 protein comes from TCRdb applying MiXCR to the RACE reads. The table lists 90,000 or so distinct CDR3 sequences, around 8.8% of them singletons. Sample time point: pre-sensitization, week 0. Stated treatment: therapeutic diphenylcyclopropenone sensitization with weekly scalp DPC. This specimen consisted of whole blood, obtained in connection with sensitization to the hapten diphenylcyclopropenone (DPC). The receptor source for this set is a man in his forties or fifties with alopecia areata. Some clones in this sample may be carry-over from other donors' samples.

This clonotype has ten or more counts. V and J are TRBV6-2 or TRBV6-3 and TRBJ2-7; D perhaps matches TRBD2 (6 bases). The germline gives CDR1 MNHEY, CDR2 SVGEGT. The CDR3 spans 11 residues. With 5 bases removed from V and 7 bases from J, the gap between germline ends came to 9 bases. CDR3 region: CASSAGGEQYF. DNA for the CDR3: TGTGCCAGCAGTGCAGGAGGGGAGCAGTACTTC.

This clonotype was counted many times. V and J are TRBV7-3 and TRBJ1-6; D not certain. Germline lookup yields CDR1 SGHTA and CDR2 FQGTGA. V gave up 5 bases and J gave up 5 bases, with 10 bases separating them. This CDR3 spans 14 amino acids. CDR3: CASSQNGDNSPLHF. DNA of the CDR3: TGTGCCAGCAGCCAAAATGGCGATAATTCACCCCTCCACTTT.

This clonotype was seen ten or more times. The chain couples TRBV12-3 or TRBV12-4 to TRBJ2-7, with no clear D. Between the trimmed V and J ends, which lost 1 base and 3 bases, there was a span of 1 base. The CDR3 has 11 residues. CDR3 protein: CASSLGYEQYV. For the CDR3, the DNA is TGTGCCAGCAGTTTAGGCTACGAGCAGTACGTC.

A few counts support this clonotype. The rearrangement uses TRBV6-5 and TRBJ2-5; 8 bases are shared with TRBD2. J was trimmed by 2 bases and V by 1 base; bases with no gene match: 12. The V gene's germline CDR1 is MNHEY and CDR2 SVGAGI. The CDR3 is 18 residues long. CDR3 in amino acids: CASSYFYPREGVQETQYF. The CDR3, as DNA: TGTGCCAGCAGTTACTTTTACCCCCGGGAGGGGGTACAAGAGACCCAGTACTTC.